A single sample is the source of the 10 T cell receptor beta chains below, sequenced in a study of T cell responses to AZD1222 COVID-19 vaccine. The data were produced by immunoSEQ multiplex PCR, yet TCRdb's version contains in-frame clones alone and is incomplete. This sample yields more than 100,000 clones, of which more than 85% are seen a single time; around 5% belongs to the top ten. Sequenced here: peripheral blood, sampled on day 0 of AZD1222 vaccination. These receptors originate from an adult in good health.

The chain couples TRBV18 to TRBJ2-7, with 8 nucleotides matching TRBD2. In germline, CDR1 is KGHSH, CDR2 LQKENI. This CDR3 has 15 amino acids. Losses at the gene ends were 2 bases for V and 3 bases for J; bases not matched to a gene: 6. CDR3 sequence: CASSPTSTSDYEQYF. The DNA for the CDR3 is TGTGCCAGCTCACCAACTTCGACTAGCGACTACGAGCAGTACTTC.

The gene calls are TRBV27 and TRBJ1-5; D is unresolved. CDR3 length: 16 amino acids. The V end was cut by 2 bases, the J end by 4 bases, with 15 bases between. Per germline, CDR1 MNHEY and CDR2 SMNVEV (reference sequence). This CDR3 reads CASSLIGFDANQPQHF. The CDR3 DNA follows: TGTGCCAGCAGTTTAATTGGGTTTGACGCAAATCAGCCCCAGCATTTT.

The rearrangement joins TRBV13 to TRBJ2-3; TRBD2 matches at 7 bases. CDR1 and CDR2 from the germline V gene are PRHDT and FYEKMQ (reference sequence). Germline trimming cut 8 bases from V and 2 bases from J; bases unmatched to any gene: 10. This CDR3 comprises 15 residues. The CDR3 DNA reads TGTGCCAGCTCCATGCGCACTAGCGACACAGATACGCAGTATTTT. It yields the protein CASSMRTSDTDTQYF.

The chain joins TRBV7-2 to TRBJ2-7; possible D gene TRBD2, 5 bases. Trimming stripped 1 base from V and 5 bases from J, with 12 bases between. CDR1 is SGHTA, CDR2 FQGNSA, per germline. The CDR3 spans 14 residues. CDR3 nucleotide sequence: TGTGCCAGCAGCTTAGAATTTTCGCGGGACGAGCAGTACTTC. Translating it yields CASSLEFSRDEQYF.

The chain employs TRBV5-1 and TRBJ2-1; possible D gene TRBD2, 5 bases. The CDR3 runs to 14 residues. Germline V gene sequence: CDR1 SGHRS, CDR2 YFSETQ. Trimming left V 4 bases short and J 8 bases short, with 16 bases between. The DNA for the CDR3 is TGCGCCAGCAGCCCCTCTGGGGAGATACATGAGCAGTTCTTC. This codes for CASSPSGEIHEQFF.

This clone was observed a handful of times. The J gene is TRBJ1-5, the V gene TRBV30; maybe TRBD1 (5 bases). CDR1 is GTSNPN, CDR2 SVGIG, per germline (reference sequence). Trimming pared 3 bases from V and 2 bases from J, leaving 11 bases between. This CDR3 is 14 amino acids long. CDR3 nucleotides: TGTGCCTGGAGCCCGGGACTGCGCAATCAGCCCCAGCATTTT. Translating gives CAWSPGLRNQPQHF.

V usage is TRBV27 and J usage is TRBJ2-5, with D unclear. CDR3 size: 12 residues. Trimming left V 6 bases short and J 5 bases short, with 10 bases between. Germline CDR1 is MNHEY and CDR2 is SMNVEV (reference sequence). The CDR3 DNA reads TGTGCCAGCAGCCTCCTCGGGGAGACCCAGTACTTC. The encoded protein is CASSLLGETQYF.

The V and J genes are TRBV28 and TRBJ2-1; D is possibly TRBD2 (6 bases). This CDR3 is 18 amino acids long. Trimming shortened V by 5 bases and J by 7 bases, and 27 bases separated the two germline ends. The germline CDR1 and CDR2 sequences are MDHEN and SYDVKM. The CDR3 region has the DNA TGTGCCAGCAGTACGACCCGGCTAGCGATCTTAACGGCAAATGAGCAGTTCTTC. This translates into CASSTTRLAILTANEQFF.

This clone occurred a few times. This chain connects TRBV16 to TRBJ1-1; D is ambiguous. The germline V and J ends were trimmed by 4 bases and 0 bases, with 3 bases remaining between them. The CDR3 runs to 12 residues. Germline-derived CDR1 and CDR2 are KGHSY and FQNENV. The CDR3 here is CASSRLNTEAFF. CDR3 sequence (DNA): TGTGCCAGCAGCCGGCTGAACACTGAAGCTTTCTTT.

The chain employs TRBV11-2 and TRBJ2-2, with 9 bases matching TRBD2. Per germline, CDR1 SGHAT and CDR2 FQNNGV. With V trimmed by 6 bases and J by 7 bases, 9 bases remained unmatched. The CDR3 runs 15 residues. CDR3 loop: CASRPISGGIGELFF. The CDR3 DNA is TGTGCCAGCAGACCTATTAGCGGGGGTATCGGGGAGCTGTTTTTT. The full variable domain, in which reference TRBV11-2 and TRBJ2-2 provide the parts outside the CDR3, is EAGVAQSPRYKIIEKRQSVAFWCNPISGHATLYWYQQILGQGPKLLIQFQNNGVVDDSQLPKDRFSAERLKGVDSTLKIQPAKLEDSAVYLCASRPISGGIGELFFGEGSRLTVL.